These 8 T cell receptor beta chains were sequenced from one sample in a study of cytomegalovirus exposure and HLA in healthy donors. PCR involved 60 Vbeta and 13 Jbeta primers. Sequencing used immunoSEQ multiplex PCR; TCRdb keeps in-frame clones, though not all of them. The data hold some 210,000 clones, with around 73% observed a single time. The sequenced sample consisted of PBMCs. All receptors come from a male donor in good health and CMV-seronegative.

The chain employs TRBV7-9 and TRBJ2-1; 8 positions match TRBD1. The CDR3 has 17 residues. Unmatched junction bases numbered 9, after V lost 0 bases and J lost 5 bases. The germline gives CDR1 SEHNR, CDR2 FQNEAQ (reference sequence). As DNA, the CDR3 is TGTGCCAGCAGCTTAGCCGTGGGGCAGGGGGCGAACAATGAGCAGTTCTTC. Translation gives CASSLAVGQGANNEQFF.

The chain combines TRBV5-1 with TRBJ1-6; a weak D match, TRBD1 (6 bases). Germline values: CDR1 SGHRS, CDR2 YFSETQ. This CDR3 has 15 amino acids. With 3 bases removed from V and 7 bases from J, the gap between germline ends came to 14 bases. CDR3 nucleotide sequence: TGCGCCAGCAGCTCGTTAAGGACAGCAAATTCACCCCTCCACTTT. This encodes CASSSLRTANSPLHF.

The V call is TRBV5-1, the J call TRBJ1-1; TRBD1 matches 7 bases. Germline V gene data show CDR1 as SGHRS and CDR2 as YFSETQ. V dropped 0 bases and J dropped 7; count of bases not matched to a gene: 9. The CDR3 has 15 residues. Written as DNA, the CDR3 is TGCGCCAGCAGCTTGGAGTGGAGGGGGCAAAATGAAGCTTTCTTT. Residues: CASSLEWRGQNEAFF.

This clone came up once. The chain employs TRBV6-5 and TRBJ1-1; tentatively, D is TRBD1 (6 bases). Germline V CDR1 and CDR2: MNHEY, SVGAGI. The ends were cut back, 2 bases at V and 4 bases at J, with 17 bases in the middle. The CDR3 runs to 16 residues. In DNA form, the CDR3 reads TGTGCCAGCAGTTACGGGGAATTTGGGGGGGCCACTGAAGCTTTCTTT. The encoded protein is CASSYGEFGGATEAFF.

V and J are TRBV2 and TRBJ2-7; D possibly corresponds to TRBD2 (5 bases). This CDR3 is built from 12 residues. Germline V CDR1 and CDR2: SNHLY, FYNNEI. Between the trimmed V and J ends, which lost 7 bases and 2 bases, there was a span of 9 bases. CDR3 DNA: TGTGCCAGCAAAGCGGATGCCTACGAGCAGTACTTC. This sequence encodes CASKADAYEQYF.

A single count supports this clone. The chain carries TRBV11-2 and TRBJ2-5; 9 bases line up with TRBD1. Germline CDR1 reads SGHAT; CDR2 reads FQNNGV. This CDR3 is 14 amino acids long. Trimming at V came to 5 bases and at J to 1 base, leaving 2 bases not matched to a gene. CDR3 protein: CASSGTGSQETQYF. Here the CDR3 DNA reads TGTGCCAGCAGCGGGACAGGGAGCCAAGAGACCCAGTACTTC.

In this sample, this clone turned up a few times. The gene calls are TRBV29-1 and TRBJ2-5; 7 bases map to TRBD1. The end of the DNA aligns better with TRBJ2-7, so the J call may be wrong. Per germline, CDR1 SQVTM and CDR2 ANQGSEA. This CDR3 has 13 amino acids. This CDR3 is CSAGPGGIYEQYF. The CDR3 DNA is TGCAGTGCCGGTCCAGGGGGAATCTACGAGCAGTACTTC.

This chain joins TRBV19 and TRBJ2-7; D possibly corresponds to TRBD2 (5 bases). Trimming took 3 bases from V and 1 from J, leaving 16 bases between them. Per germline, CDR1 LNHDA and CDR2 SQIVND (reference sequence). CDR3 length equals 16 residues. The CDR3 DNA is TGTGCCAGTAGTATGGGAACCCCGGAGGATTCCTACGAGCAGTACTTC. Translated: CASSMGTPEDSYEQYF.